This T cell receptor (beta chain) was sequenced for a study of T-cell reconstitution after alpha-beta-depleted transplantation in children. This clonotype appeared a few times. Preparation of the TCRbeta library was carried out with unique molecular identifiers. TCRdb re-called the PCR reads with MiXCR, one entry per CDR3 protein. The sample includes 450,000 to 600,000 distinct CDR3 sequences, around a third seen only once; the top ten take approximately 2.3%. The clonotype originates from a human donor who donated a stem cell graft to a child with aplastic anemia. Sequences were derived from PBMCs from the stem cell graft donor, sampled from the stem cell graft.

The CDR3 loop reads CASSYAGELFF. Written as DNA, the CDR3 is TGTGCCAGCAGTTACGCCGGGGAGCTGTTTTTT. The chain uses TRBV6-5 and TRBJ2-2; D call uncertain. Trimming left V 2 bases short and J 6 bases short, with 1 base between. The germline V gene has CDR1 MNHEY and CDR2 SVGAGI. CDR3 size: 11 residues.